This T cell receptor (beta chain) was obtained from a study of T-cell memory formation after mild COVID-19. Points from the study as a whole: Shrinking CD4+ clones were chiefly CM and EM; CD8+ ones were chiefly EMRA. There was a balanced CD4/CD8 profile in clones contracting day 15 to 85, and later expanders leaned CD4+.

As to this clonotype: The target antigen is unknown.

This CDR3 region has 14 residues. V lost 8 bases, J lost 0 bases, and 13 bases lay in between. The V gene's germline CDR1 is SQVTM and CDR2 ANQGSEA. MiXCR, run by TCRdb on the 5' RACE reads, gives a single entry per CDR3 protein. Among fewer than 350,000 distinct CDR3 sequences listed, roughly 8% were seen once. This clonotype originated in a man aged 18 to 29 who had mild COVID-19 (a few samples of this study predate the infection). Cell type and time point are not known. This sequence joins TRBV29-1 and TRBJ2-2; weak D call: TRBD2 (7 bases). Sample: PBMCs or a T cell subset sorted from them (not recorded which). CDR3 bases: TGCAGCACCGGGCGGGGGCCGAACACCGGGGAGCTGTTTTTT. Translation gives CSTGRGPNTGELFF.